These 2 T cell receptor beta chains were all obtained from the same sample, sequenced in a study of blood T cells in healthy people across ages. Alongside a J-beta primer mix, a sample-barcoded 5' primer served in a second PCR lasting roughly 6 to 11 cycles. One entry per CDR3 protein results from TCRdb running MiXCR on the 5' RACE reads. Among a few hundred thousand distinct CDR3 sequences listed, approximately 52% were seen once. Sequenced: blood. These receptor sequences come from a man aged 60 to 69 in good health.

The genes are TRBV27 and TRBJ2-7; 11 positions match TRBD2. The J segment lost 7 bases and the V segment lost 5 bases, leaving 7 bases of the junction unmatched. The CDR3 is made up of 14 amino acids. Germline values: CDR1 MNHEY, CDR2 SMNVEV (reference sequence). CDR3 amino acids: CASSPALAGGEQYF. The CDR3, as DNA: TGTGCCAGCAGTCCCGCCTTAGCGGGAGGGGAGCAGTACTTC.

V is TRBV7-2 and J is TRBJ2-4, with D hard to call. The DNA end is more similar to TRBJ2-7, so the J call may be wrong. The CDR3 contains 13 residues. The germline V gene has CDR1 SGHTA and CDR2 FQGNSA. The CDR3 is CASSLANYYEQYF. The DNA for the CDR3 is TGTGCCAGCAGCTTAGCTAACTACTACGAGCAGTACTTC.